This entry concerns a single TCR beta chain. The sample comes from a study of blood T cell repertoires in COVID-19. Study details: Researchers got acute and convalescent COVID-19 samples from the United States, Italy and Spain. In each case, the material was cDNA or gDNA derived from T cells, B-cell-depleted T cells, or PBMCs.

As handled by the study authors: Estimation of nucleated cell counts relied on the amplification of reference gene primers. TCRdb's copy holds only in-frame clones and misses some; the assay was immunoSEQ multiplex PCR. V and J calls and clone size are those listed in that table; D and trimming were worked out from the DNA. The sample has tens of thousands of clones; 81% are singletons. Trimming removed 0 bases from V and 7 bases from J; junction bases left unmatched: 8. The CDR3 consists of 16 residues. Germline V gene data show CDR1 as LGHNA and CDR2 as YSLEER. The chain recombines TRBV4-3 with TRBJ2-7; 11 positions agree with TRBD2. Sequencing was performed on peripheral blood. The sequence derives from a woman older than 75 with active or convalescent COVID-19. CDR3 coding DNA: TGCGCCAGCAGCCAAGATAGGGGACTAGCGGAGGGGGAGCAGTACTTC. Translated: CASSQDRGLAEGEQYF.